The sequence of this TCR beta chain was determined in a study of blood T cells in healthy people across ages. Notes on the study in general: No conclusive comparison of naive versus antigen-experienced cells was possible with unsorted PBMCs. Older individuals had lower TCR beta diversity per million T cells (the decline was roughly linear). More naive CD4+ cells and higher diversity were found in long-lived than in aged donors.

For this clonotype: Antigen unknown.

The second PCR ran about 6 to 12 cycles with a sample-barcoded 5' primer and J-beta primers. One entry per CDR3 protein results from TCRdb running MiXCR on the 5' RACE reads. This sample has 1.5 million or so distinct CDR3 sequences, with roughly 40% found just once. The germline V gene encodes CDR1 ENHRY and CDR2 SYGVKD. CDR3 size: 20 residues. Extractions gave at least 5 micrograms of total RNA per sample. Sequenced sample: blood. This chain uses TRBV10-3 with TRBJ2-1; TRBD2 matches 9 bases. The end of the DNA fits TRBJ2-7 better, so the J call may be wrong. The clonotype comes from a woman aged 18-29 years in good health. The CDR3 nucleotides read TGTGCCATCAGTGAGTCGAGGTGGGCTAGCGGGGACCGCTCCTACAATGAGCAGTACTTC. It yields the protein CAISESRWASGDRSYNEQYF.